Shown below are 15 T cell receptor beta chains from a single sample sequenced in a study of shared clonotypes between healthy human individuals. This table comes from immunoSEQ multiplex PCR, and its TCRdb copy is limited to in-frame clones, with some not included. Of approximately 500,000 clones detected, around four fifths appear once; the ten largest clones hold 12%. The sample comprised PBMCs. Every receptor here comes from a woman aged 40 to 49 in good health. Some clones in this sample may be carry-over from other donors' samples.

This clone has only a few counts. The chain uses TRBV27 and TRBJ2-2; perhaps TRBD2 as D (5 bases). The CDR3 contains 14 residues. Germline V gene data show CDR1 as MNHEY and CDR2 as SMNVEV (reference sequence). The germline V and J ends were trimmed by 5 bases and 5 bases, with 12 bases remaining between them. The CDR3 DNA is TGTGCCAGCAGTCTCACTAGGACGACCGGGGAGCTGTTTTTT. Its translation is CASSLTRTTGELFF.

The rearrangement uses TRBV9 and TRBJ2-3; tentative D call: TRBD2 (5 bases). Per the germline V gene, CDR1 is SGDLS and CDR2 is YYNGEE. The CDR3 loop spans 15 amino acids. The V end was cut by 0 bases, the J end by 10 bases, with 18 bases between. CDR3 residues: CASSVAPDYSGAQYF. CDR3 DNA: TGTGCCAGCAGCGTAGCCCCTGACTATTCGGGTGCGCAGTATTTT.

V usage is TRBV5-6 and J usage is TRBJ2-3; D gene unclear. V lost 3 bases and J lost 7, with 18 bases in between. CDR1 SGHDT and CDR2 YYEEEE come from the germline V gene. The CDR3 has 15 amino acids. The CDR3 loop is CASSSNPGLSNTQYF. The DNA for the CDR3 is TGTGCCAGCAGCTCAAACCCCGGCCTGTCAAATACGCAGTATTTT.

The V gene is TRBV15, the J gene TRBJ2-1; the D is unclear. V gave up 0 bases and J gave up 5 bases, with 8 bases separating them. Germline CDR1 is LNHNV and CDR2 is YYDKDF (reference sequence). The CDR3 covers 14 residues. CDR3 amino acids: CATSRDLTDNEQFF. DNA for the CDR3: TGTGCCACCAGCAGAGATCTAACAGACAATGAGCAGTTCTTC. The full variable domain, in which reference TRBV15 and TRBJ2-1 provide the parts outside the CDR3, is DAMVIQNPRYQVTQFGKPVTLSCSQTLNHNVMYWYQQKSSQAPKLLFHYYDKDFNNEADTPDNFQSRRPNTSFCFLDIRSPGLGDTAMYLCATSRDLTDNEQFFGPGTRLTVL.

The table lists this clone with a few counts. The rearrangement links TRBV5-6 to TRBJ2-7, with TRBD2 matching 11 bases. CDR3 size: 15 residues. V lost 2 bases, J lost 4 bases, and 5 bases stayed unmatched. CDR1 is SGHDT and CDR2 is YYEEEE in the germline V gene. The CDR3 loop is CASSFLAGGQYEQYF. The CDR3 nucleotides read TGTGCCAGCAGCTTCCTAGCGGGAGGTCAGTACGAGCAGTACTTC.

The V and J genes are TRBV5-8 and TRBJ2-3; the D gene is possibly TRBD1 (6 bases). Germline V CDR1 and CDR2: SGHTS, YDEGEE. Trimming stripped 0 bases from V and 4 bases from J, with 6 bases between. The CDR3 spans 13 residues. The CDR3 protein is CASSLGTADTQYF. The CDR3 DNA follows: TGTGCCAGCAGCTTGGGGACAGCAGATACGCAGTATTTT. Complete variable domain (other parts from reference TRBV5-8 and TRBJ2-3): EAGVTQSPTHLIKTRGQQATLRCSPISGHTSVYWYQQALGLGLQFLLWYDEGEERNRGNFPPRFSGRQFPNYSSELNVNALELEDSALYLCASSLGTADTQYFGPGTRLTVL.

The sample holds one count of this clone. The chain employs TRBV4-3 and TRBJ1-1; TRBD1 might be the D (5 bases). Germline loops: CDR1 LGHNA, CDR2 YSLEER. Between the trimmed V and J ends, which lost 1 base and 0 bases, there was a span of 18 bases. The CDR3 extends over 18 amino acids. CDR3 sequence reads: CASSQAPAGSQMNTEAFF. The DNA for the CDR3 is TGCGCCAGCAGCCAAGCCCCCGCAGGGAGCCAAATGAACACTGAAGCTTTCTTT.

The chain has TRBV11-2 and TRBJ2-3; maybe TRBD2 (6 bases). CDR3 length: 15 amino acids. Germline loops: CDR1 SGHAT, CDR2 FQNNGV. Trimming took off 1 base at V and 2 bases at J, with 10 bases between the two ends. The DNA for the CDR3 is TGTGCCAGCAGCTTAGGGACGGGGGACACAGATACGCAGTATTTT. Amino acids: CASSLGTGDTDTQYF. The complete variable domain, with remaining parts taken from reference TRBV11-2 and TRBJ2-3, reads EAGVAQSPRYKIIEKRQSVAFWCNPISGHATLYWYQQILGQGPKLLIQFQNNGVVDDSQLPKDRFSAERLKGVDSTLKIQPAKLEDSAVYLCASSLGTGDTDTQYFGPGTRLTVL.

This clone has just a few counts. This chain joins TRBV7-2 and TRBJ2-3; D uncertain. V was pared by 5 bases and J by 7 bases, with 10 bases between. Germline CDR1 and CDR2: SGHTA and FQGNSA. This CDR3 comprises 12 residues. This CDR3 reads CASSPRTNTQYF. CDR3 nucleotides: TGTGCCAGCAGCCCGAGAACGAATACGCAGTATTTT.

The genes are TRBV5-1 and TRBJ2-7; 9 bases are shared with TRBD2. V lost 1 base, J lost 6 bases, and 5 bases stayed unmatched. Germline V gives CDR1 SGHRS, CDR2 YFSETQ. The CDR3 runs to 14 residues. CDR3 in DNA: TGCGCCAGCAGCTTGTTAGGGACTAGCCCCGAGCAGTACTTC. It yields the protein CASSLLGTSPEQYF.

The V gene is TRBV15, the J gene TRBJ1-1; TRBD1 might be the D (5 bases). Deletions cut 1 base from V and 1 base from J, with 16 bases between. Germline V gene sequence: CDR1 LNHNV, CDR2 YYDKDF (reference sequence). The length of the CDR3 is 17 residues. The CDR3 is CATSRGSLGLQNTEAFF. CDR3 sequence (DNA): TGTGCCACCAGCAGAGGGAGCTTGGGGCTACAGAACACTGAAGCTTTCTTT.

V gene TRBV7-9 combines with J gene TRBJ2-1; possible D gene TRBD2, 7 bases. This CDR3 has 17 residues. Trimming shortened V by 7 bases and J by 0 bases, and 19 bases separated the two germline ends. Germline V gene sequence: CDR1 SEHNR, CDR2 FQNEAQ (reference sequence). The CDR3 is CASTTRGGPFSYNEQFF. CDR3 in DNA: TGTGCCAGCACCACAAGGGGGGGCCCGTTCTCCTACAATGAGCAGTTCTTC.

This clone was seen a handful of times. The rearrangement uses TRBV2 and TRBJ1-5, with TRBD1 matching over 8 bases. V trimming: 5 bases; J trimming: 7 bases; junction bases outside the gene matches: 13. Germline V gene lookup returns CDR1 SNHLY and CDR2 FYNNEI. The CDR3 totals 16 residues. CDR3 bases: TGTGCCAGCAGTACACGGTTGCAGGGGGCAGGGCAGCCCCAGCATTTT. Its protein product is CASSTRLQGAGQPQHF.

Note on this clone: The same CDR3 arises from other DNA sequences in this sample as well. The V gene is TRBV30, the J gene TRBJ2-7; D remains unclear. CDR1 and CDR2 (germline): GTSNPN, SVGIG (reference sequence). Trimming cost V 4 bases and J 6 bases, with 10 bases left between them. CDR3 size: 11 residues. CDR3 sequence reads: CAWTRGGEQYF. CDR3 DNA sequence: TGTGCCTGGACGAGAGGTGGCGAGCAGTACTTC.

The chain couples TRBV6-5 to TRBJ2-1; D is unclear. V was pared by 0 bases and J by 1 base, with 10 bases between. Germline V gives CDR1 MNHEY, CDR2 SVGAGI. This CDR3 region has 16 residues. For the CDR3, the DNA is TGTGCCAGCAGTTACTCCTGGAGTAGGTCCTACAATGAGCAGTTCTTC. As protein: CASSYSWSRSYNEQFF.